This T cell receptor (beta chain) was identified during a study of blood T cell repertoires in COVID-19. Looked up from germline, CDR1 is SNHLY and CDR2 is FYNNEI. The CDR3 contains 14 residues. Trimming cost V 6 bases and J 4 bases, with 15 bases left between them. Libraries were prepared by immunoSEQ multiplex PCR; TCRdb keeps only in-frame clonotypes and omits some of them. Of nearly 250,000 clones in the sample, approximately 82% were seen once. In its sample, this clone was seen once. The receptor's source is an elderly woman with acute or convalescent COVID-19. The chain is built from TRBV2 and TRBJ1-2, with a possible D match to TRBD1 (6 bases). Sequenced input: peripheral blood. The CDR3 reads CASSVDRTGYGYTF. CDR3 sequence (DNA): TGTGCCAGCAGCGTTGACAGGACGGGCTATGGCTACACCTTC.